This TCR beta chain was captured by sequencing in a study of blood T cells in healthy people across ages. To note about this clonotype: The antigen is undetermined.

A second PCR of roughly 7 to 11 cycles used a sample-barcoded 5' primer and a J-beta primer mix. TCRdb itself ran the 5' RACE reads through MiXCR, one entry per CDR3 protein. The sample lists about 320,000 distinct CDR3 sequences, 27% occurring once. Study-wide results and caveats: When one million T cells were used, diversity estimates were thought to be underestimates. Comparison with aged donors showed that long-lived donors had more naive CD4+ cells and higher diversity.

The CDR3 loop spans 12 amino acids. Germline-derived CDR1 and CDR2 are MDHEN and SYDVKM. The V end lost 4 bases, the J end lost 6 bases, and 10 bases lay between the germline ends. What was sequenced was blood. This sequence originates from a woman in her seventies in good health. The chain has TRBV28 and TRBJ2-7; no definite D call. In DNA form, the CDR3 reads TGTGCCAGCAGTTCTAGTAAATTCGAGCAGTACTTC. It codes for CASSSSKFEQYF. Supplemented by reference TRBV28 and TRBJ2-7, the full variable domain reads DVKVTQSSRYLVKRTGEKVFLECVQDMDHENMFWYRQDPGLGLRLIYFSYDVKMKEKGDIPEGYSVSREKKERFSLILESASTNQTSMYLCASSSSKFEQYFGPGTRLTVT.